This T cell receptor beta chain was profiled in a study of shared clonotypes between healthy human individuals. This clone was found a few times. Here immunoSEQ multiplex PCR was the method, and the copy in TCRdb shows in-frame clones only, minus some. The top ten clones hold over 0.1% of a sample with around 2.3 million clones, approximately 96% of them seen once. The V segment lost 4 bases and the J segment 4 bases; nucleotides outside the gene matches: 5. CDR1 is MNHEY, CDR2 SVGAGI, per germline. This CDR3 region has 16 residues. Everyone who donated was a Caucasian adult who lived in Nashville, Tennessee. Splitting of CD4+ cells produced CD45RA+ naive and CD45RA-negative memory subsets.

This clonotype was obtained from a young man in good health. This chain uses TRBV6-5 with TRBJ2-5, with 14 bases aligning to TRBD2. The sequencing input was naive CD4+ T cells sorted from blood. The sample's subset: CD45RA+ positively selected. CDR3 amino acids: CASSWGLAGVGETQYF. The CDR3 nucleotides read TGTGCCAGCAGTTGGGGACTAGCGGGAGTTGGAGAGACCCAGTACTTC.